A selection of T cell receptor beta chains follows, all from one sample in a study of blood T cell repertoires in COVID-19. Method: immunoSEQ multiplex PCR; TCRdb's copy keeps in-frame clones and lacks some. The table has some 160,000 clones, 89% seen once. The sequenced sample consisted of peripheral blood. Receptors were obtained from a man aged 55 to 69 with acute or convalescent COVID-19. The CDR3 runs from the conserved cysteine through the conserved F or W. A D gene is named only where the DNA matches it firmly. The size of a clone is reported for some rows only, either as once, few or many, or as a class for expanded clones.

cdr3_aa	cdr3_nt	clone_size	v_call	j_call	d_call
CASSLYFGYTF	TGTGCCAGCAGTTTATACTTTGGCTACACCTTC	once	TRBV12-3/TRBV12-4	TRBJ1-2	.
CASSQVQTGAYEQYF	TGCGCCAGCAGCCAAGTCCAGACAGGGGCCTACGAGCAGTACTTC	.	TRBV4-1	TRBJ2-7	TRBD1
CAWSVGRGHGYTF	TGTGCCTGGAGTGTAGGCAGGGGCCATGGCTACACCTTC	.	TRBV30	TRBJ1-2	.
CASGLVPLGTSNQPQHF	TGTGCTAGTGGTTTGGTACCTCTGGGGACAAGCAATCAGCCCCAGCATTTT	.	TRBV12-5	TRBJ1-5	.
CASSRGTGTGELFF	TGCGCCAGCAGCCGGGGGACAGGTACCGGGGAGCTGTTTTTT	.	TRBV5-1	TRBJ2-2	TRBD1
CASSPTGTGYQPQHF	TGTGCCAGCAGCCCTACCGGGACAGGGTATCAGCCCCAGCATTTT	.	TRBV7-9	TRBJ1-5	TRBD1
CASSPRGQGREKLFF	TGCGCCAGCAGCCCTCGGGGACAGGGAAGAGAAAAACTGTTTTTT	.	TRBV4-1	TRBJ1-4	TRBD1
CASSSRDSTINTEAFF	TGTGCCAGCAGCTCCAGGGACAGCACGATTAACACTGAAGCTTTCTTT	.	TRBV13	TRBJ1-1	TRBD1
CASSYNRGQTEAFF	TGTGCCAGCAGTTATAACAGGGGCCAAACTGAAGCTTTCTTT	.	TRBV6-5	TRBJ1-1	TRBD1
CASRGQGGTGELFF	TGCGCCAGCAGAGGACAGGGGGGCACCGGGGAGCTGTTTTTT	.	TRBV10-2	TRBJ2-2	TRBD1
CASSLTGGVGNTIYF	TGTGCCAGCAGCCTGACAGGGGGCGTTGGAAACACCATATATTTT	.	TRBV2	TRBJ1-3	TRBD1
CASSLAAGSYEQYF	TGCGCCAGCAGCTTGGCGGCGGGCTCCTACGAGCAGTACTTC	.	TRBV5-1	TRBJ2-7	.
CATSDPGGPYEQYF	TGTGCCACCAGTGATCCCGGCGGCCCCTACGAGCAGTACTTC	.	TRBV24-1	TRBJ2-7	.
CASSPLRQGGHTDTQYF	TGTGCCAGCTCACCCCTCAGACAGGGAGGACACACAGATACGCAGTATTTT	.	TRBV18	TRBJ2-3	.
CASRKGADTQYF	TGTGCCAGCAGGAAGGGGGCAGATACGCAGTATTTT	.	TRBV12-3/TRBV12-4	TRBJ2-3	.
CASSFTGGASGYTF	TGTGCCAGCAGCTTCACAGGGGGCGCGAGTGGCTACACCTTC	.	TRBV7-2	TRBJ1-2	TRBD1
CAWSGTGEAFF	TGTGCCTGGAGTGGGACAGGTGAAGCTTTCTTT	.	TRBV30	TRBJ1-1	TRBD1
CAISEFAAGAGDTQYF	TGTGCCATCAGTGAGTTCGCTGCGGGGGCGGGAGATACGCAGTATTTT	.	TRBV10-3	TRBJ2-3	.
CASSTGGNTGELFF	TGTGCCAGCAGTACAGGGGGAAACACCGGGGAGCTGTTTTTT	.	TRBV6-5	TRBJ2-2	TRBD1
CASWTDRDTEAFF	TGTGCCAGCTGGACTGACCGGGACACTGAAGCTTTCTTT	.	TRBV2	TRBJ1-1	.
CASRSGVSGNTIYF	TGTGCCAGCAGATCCGGGGTATCTGGAAACACCATATATTTT	.	TRBV9	TRBJ1-3	.
CASSSDYGNTIYF	TGTGCCAGCAGTTCCGACTATGGAAACACCATATATTTT	.	TRBV12-3/TRBV12-4	TRBJ1-3	.
CASRGTIRYTEAFF	TGTGCCAGTAGGGGGACAATTCGTTACACTGAAGCTTTCTTT	once	TRBV19	TRBJ1-1	.
CASGRGTGNYEQYF	TGTGCTAGTGGTCGCGGTACCGGGAACTACGAGCAGTACTTC	.	TRBV12-5	TRBJ2-7	.
CASSQDTYYGYTF	TGCGCCAGCAGCCAGGACACCTACTATGGCTACACCTTC	.	TRBV5-1	TRBJ1-2	.
CASSPRTGDTQYF	TGTGCCAGCTCACCCCGAACGGGTGATACGCAGTATTTT	.	TRBV18	TRBJ2-3	.
CASSIGRDRGKGQPQHF	TGTGCCAGTAGTATAGGCCGAGACAGGGGAAAGGGCCAGCCCCAGCATTTT	.	TRBV19	TRBJ1-5	TRBD1
CASRSWDRVTDTQYF	TGCGCCAGCAGGTCATGGGACAGGGTCACAGATACGCAGTATTTT	.	TRBV5-1	TRBJ2-3	TRBD1
CASSQTGGPYNEQFF	TGCGCCAGCAGCCAGACGGGGGGGCCCTACAATGAGCAGTTCTTC	few	TRBV4-3	TRBJ2-1	TRBD2
CASSQGEGGTQELFF	TGTGCCAGCAGCCAAGGGGAAGGGGGAACTCAGGAACTGTTTTTT	few	TRBV4-2	TRBJ1-4	.
CASSVFTGEPYNEQFF	TGTGCCAGCAGCGTATTTACGGGGGAGCCCTACAATGAGCAGTTCTTC	.	TRBV9	TRBJ2-1	.
CASSRTGNEAFF	TGTGCCAGCAGTCGGACAGGGAATGAAGCTTTCTTT	.	TRBV12-3/TRBV12-4	TRBJ1-1	TRBD1
CASSSGQGASGELFF	TGCGCCAGCAGCTCGGGACAGGGGGCCAGCGGGGAGCTGTTTTTT	.	TRBV5-1	TRBJ2-2	TRBD1
CASSPRDRAQTNEKLFF	TGTGCCAGCAGCCCCCGGGACAGGGCGCAAACTAATGAAAAACTGTTTTTT	.	TRBV7-9	TRBJ1-4	TRBD1
CATSDARQGKYNEQFF	TGTGCCACCAGTGACGCTCGACAGGGTAAATACAATGAGCAGTTCTTC	.	TRBV24-1	TRBJ2-1	TRBD1
CASSLGTGLGTDTQYF	TGTGCCAGCAGCTTAGGTACGGGTTTGGGCACAGATACGCAGTATTTT	.	TRBV7-3	TRBJ2-3	.
CASNEGVTDTQYF	TGTGCCAGCAATGAAGGGGTAACAGATACGCAGTATTTT	once	TRBV9	TRBJ2-3	.
CASSLESPGNNSPLHF	TGCGCCAGCAGCTTGGAATCTCCAGGGAACAATTCACCCCTCCACTTT	once	TRBV5-1	TRBJ1-6	.